This TCR beta chain is drawn from a study of vaccination and CD4 T cells after COVID-19. Overall study: Cells received overlapping spike peptides from SARS-CoV-2, HCoV-NL63, HCoV-OC43 and HCoV-229E as stimulation.

This CDR3 is 15 amino acids long. V lost 6 bases, J lost 1 base, and 2 bases stayed unmatched. Germline CDR1 and CDR2: MDHEN and SYDVKM. Treatment: approximately nine-day PBMC culture with coronavirus spike peptide pools or control peptides (ViraFEST assay). Oncomine TCR Beta short-read sequencing was applied to DNA from cultured CD4+ T cells. TCRdb reprocessed the PCR reads with MiXCR, giving one entry per CDR3 protein. This table has approximately 8,000 distinct CDR3 sequences, under 80% appearing once. With regard to this clonotype: Its antigen is undetermined.

Sequencing input: CD4+ T cells from blood, cultured in vitro. This receptor was taken from a human donor who had recovered from COVID-19. The chain uses TRBV28 and TRBJ1-5, with 11 bases identical to TRBD1. CDR3 sequence (DNA): TGTGCCAGCAGGGGACAGGGGGGAAGCAATCAGCCCCAGCATTTT. Encoded protein: CASRGQGGSNQPQHF.